This TCR beta chain was captured in a study of T cells in Graves' hyperthyroidism and ophthalmopathy. Using RNA transcripts as the source, TCR beta CDR3 regions were amplified. HTBI primers were the set used in a first-round RT-PCR of the TCR CDR3. MiXCR was run by TCRdb on the multiplex PCR reads, yielding one entry per CDR3 protein. This table has 300,000 to 500,000 distinct CDR3 sequences, around 15% appearing once. The authors obtained PBMCs from about 9 ml of fresh peripheral blood. Trimming cost V 7 bases and J 1 base, with 9 bases left between them. The CDR3 has 12 amino acids. Germline V lookup: CDR1 GTSNPN, CDR2 SVGIG (reference sequence).

V is TRBV30 and J is TRBJ2-3; TRBD1 might be the D (5 bases). The clonotype comes from a man aged 50-59 years with Graves' ophthalmopathy. The specimen was blood. CDR3 DNA sequence: TGTGCCTCCAGGGATGGCACAGATACGCAGTATTTT. Translating gives CASRDGTDTQYF.